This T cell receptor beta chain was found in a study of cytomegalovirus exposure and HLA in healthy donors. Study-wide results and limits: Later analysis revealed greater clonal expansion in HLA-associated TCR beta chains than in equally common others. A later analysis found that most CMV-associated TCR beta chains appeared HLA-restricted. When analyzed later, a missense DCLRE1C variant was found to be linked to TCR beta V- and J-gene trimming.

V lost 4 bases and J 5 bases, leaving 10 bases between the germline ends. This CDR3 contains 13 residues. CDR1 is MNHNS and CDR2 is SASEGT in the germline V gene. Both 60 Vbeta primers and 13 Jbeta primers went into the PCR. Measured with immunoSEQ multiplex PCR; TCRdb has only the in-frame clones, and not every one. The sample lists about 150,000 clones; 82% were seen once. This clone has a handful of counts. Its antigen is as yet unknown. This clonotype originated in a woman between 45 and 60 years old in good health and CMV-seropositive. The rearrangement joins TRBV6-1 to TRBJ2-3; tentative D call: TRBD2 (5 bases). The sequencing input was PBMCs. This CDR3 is CASSGDAGDTQYF. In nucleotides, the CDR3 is TGTGCCAGCAGTGGCGATGCGGGAGATACGCAGTATTTT.